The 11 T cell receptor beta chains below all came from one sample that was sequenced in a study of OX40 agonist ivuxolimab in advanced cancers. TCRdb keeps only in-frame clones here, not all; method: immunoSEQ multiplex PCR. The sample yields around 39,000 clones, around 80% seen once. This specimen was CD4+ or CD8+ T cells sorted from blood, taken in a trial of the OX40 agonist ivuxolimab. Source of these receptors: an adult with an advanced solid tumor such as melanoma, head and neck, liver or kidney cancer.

The CDR3 protein is CASSLVATSGGAYNEQFF. The DNA for the CDR3 is TGTGCCAGCAGCTTGGTAGCGACTAGCGGGGGGGCCTACAATGAGCAGTTCTTC. The chain couples TRBV5-8 to TRBJ2-1; 14 bases fit TRBD2. With V trimmed by 0 bases and J by 2 bases, 4 bases remained unmatched. The germline CDR1 and CDR2 sequences are SGHTS and YDEGEE. The CDR3 contains 18 residues.

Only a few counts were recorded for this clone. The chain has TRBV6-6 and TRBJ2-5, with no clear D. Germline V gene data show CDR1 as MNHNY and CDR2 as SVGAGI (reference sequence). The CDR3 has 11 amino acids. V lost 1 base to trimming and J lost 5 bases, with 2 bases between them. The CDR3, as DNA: TGTGCCAGCAGTTACTGGGAGACCCAGTACTTC. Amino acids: CASSYWETQYF.

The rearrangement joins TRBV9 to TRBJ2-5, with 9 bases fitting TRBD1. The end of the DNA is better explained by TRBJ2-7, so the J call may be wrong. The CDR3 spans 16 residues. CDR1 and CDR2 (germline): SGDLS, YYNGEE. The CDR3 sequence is CASSETGGREGYEQYF. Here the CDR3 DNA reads TGTGCCAGCAGCGAAACAGGGGGCCGGGAAGGGTACGAGCAGTACTTC.

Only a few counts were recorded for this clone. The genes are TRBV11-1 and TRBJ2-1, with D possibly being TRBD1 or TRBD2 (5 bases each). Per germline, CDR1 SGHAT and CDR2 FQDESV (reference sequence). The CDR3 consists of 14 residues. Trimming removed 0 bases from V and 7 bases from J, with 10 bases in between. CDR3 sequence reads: CASSLAGGLNEQFF. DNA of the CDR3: TGTGCCAGCAGCTTAGCTGGGGGATTGAATGAGCAGTTCTTC.

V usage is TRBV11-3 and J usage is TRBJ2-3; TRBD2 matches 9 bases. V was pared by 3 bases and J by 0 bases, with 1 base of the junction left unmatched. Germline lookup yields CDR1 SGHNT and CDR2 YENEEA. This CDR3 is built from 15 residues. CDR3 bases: TGTGCCAGCAGCTTCACTAGCGGGAGCACAGATACGCAGTATTTT. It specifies CASSFTSGSTDTQYF.

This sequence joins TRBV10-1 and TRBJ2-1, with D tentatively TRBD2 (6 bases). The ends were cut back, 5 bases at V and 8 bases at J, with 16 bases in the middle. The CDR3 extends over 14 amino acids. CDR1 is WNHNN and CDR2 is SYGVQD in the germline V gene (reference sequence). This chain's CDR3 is CASSFSGPSDEQFF. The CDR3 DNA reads TGCGCCAGCAGTTTCAGCGGGCCCTCGGATGAGCAGTTCTTC.

The CDR3 bases are TGTGCCAGCATACGGGAAAATAATTCACCCCTCCACTTT. Protein product: CASIRENNSPLHF. The gene calls are TRBV2 and TRBJ1-6; D is unclear. This CDR3 comprises 13 residues. V dropped 7 bases and J dropped 5 bases, with 9 bases sitting between them. CDR1 is SNHLY, CDR2 FYNNEI, per germline.

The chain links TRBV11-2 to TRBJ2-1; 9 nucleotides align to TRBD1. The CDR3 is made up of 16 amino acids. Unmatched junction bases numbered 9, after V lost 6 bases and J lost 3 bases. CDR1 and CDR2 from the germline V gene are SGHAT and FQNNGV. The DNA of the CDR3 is TGTGCCAGCAGTTCCGAGGGACAGGGAAACTACAATGAGCAGTTCTTC. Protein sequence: CASSSEGQGNYNEQFF. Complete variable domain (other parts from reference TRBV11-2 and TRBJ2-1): EAGVAQSPRYKIIEKRQSVAFWCNPISGHATLYWYQQILGQGPKLLIQFQNNGVVDDSQLPKDRFSAERLKGVDSTLKIQPAKLEDSAVYLCASSSEGQGNYNEQFFGPGTRLTVL.

CDR3 nucleotide sequence: TGTGCCAGCTCACCGACCGGGACAGGGCTTAGCAATCAGCCCCAGCATTTT. Protein product: CASSPTGTGLSNQPQHF. The chain carries TRBV18 and TRBJ1-5; TRBD1 agrees at 9 bases. V trimming: 3 bases; J trimming: 0 bases; junction bases outside the gene matches: 6. The CDR3 has 17 amino acids. Germline CDR1 is KGHSH and CDR2 is LQKENI. The full variable domain, its missing parts supplied by reference TRBV18 and TRBJ1-5, is NAGVMQNPRHLVRRRGQEARLRCSPMKGHSHVYWYRQLPEEGLKFMVYLQKENIIDESGMPKERFSAEFPKEGPSILRIQQVVRGDSAAYFCASSPTGTGLSNQPQHFGDGTRLSIL.

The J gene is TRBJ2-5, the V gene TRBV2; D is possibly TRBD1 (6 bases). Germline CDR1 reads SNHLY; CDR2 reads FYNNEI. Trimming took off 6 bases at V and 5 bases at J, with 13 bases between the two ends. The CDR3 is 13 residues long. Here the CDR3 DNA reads TGTGCCAGCAGGCTCAGGGGCTCGGAGACCCAGTACTTC. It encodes CASRLRGSETQYF.

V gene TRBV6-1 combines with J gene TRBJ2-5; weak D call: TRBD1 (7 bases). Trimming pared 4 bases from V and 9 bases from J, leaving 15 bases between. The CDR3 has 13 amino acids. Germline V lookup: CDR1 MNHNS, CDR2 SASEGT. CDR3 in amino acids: CASSVTGTGAQYF. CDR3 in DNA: TGTGCCAGCAGTGTGACAGGGACGGGGGCCCAGTACTTC.